This T cell receptor (beta chain) was identified during a study of lymphopenia after photon versus proton radiotherapy (dated by TCRdb to between 2018 and 2021). About the investigation overall: Photon and proton radiation therapy were compared by the study for their immunological effects in patients with gastrointestinal tumors who developed high-grade lymphopenia. The cohort comprised roughly 20 patients with gastrointestinal tumors who received either photon or proton therapy and then developed lymphopenia. The study was designed to characterize how the impact on the immune system differs between the two radiation modalities.

Note on this clone: The target of this receptor is not known. No much larger clone exists at a distance of one base, and base qualities are not known.

General study outcomes and caveats: The survival association was assessed only in patients who died, and the authors presented better survival with proton therapy as a possibility rather than a demonstrated result. After the lymphocyte count nadir, photon-treated repertoires showed oligoclonal expansion, especially of CD8+ Temra cells, which drove the drop in diversity. Across the cohort, among patients who died, a greater drop in TCR diversity after the nadir was inversely correlated with overall survival time. Relative stability during treatment was observed in proton-treated patients, whereas loss of naive T cells and TCR diversity and gain of effector/memory populations were observed in photon-treated patients.

Preparation of the library involved the immunoSEQ multiplex PCR assay. Deep sequencing of rearranged TCR beta loci, alongside multiparametric flow cytometry, was used to profile T cell repertoires. This immuneACCESS table, as held by TCRdb, lists in-frame sequences with V and J called but not all clones. Of the missing ones, under half trace to an unresolved V gene in checked studies; the others have no known cause. Here the sample has about 40,000 clones; approximately 87% occur a single time. The ten largest clonotypes hold around 2.7% of the sample. Trimming removed 4 bases from V and 7 bases from J; the gene matches leave 8 bases unexplained. CDR1 and CDR2, looked up from the germline V gene, are SGHAT and FQNNGV. The CDR3 numbers 15 residues from cysteine through phenylalanine. The only DNA kept is the CDR3, 45 bases in frame from the first base.

The sequence was obtained from a man aged 45-65 years with gastric cancer. The sample here was peripheral blood, taken from a patient treated with photon-based radiotherapy. The rearranged chain carries TRBV11-2 and TRBJ1-4; TRBD1 matches 8 bases in the middle. The DNA is as follows: TGTGCCAGCAGCTCGGTACAGGGGGGTGGTGAAAAACTGTTTTTT. This encodes CASSSVQGGGEKLFF. Here the CDR3 is joined to the reference TRBV11-2 and TRBJ1-4 genes, and the full variable domain is: EAGVAQSPRYKIIEKRQSVAFWCNPISGHATLYWYQQILGQGPKLLIQFQNNGVVDDSQLPKDRFSAERLKGVDSTLKIQPAKLEDSAVYLCASSSVQGGGEKLFFGSGTQLSVL.